The clone carrying this T cell receptor (beta chain) was picked up a small number of times. Trimming took 3 bases from V and 3 from J, leaving 20 bases between them. Germline CDR1 DFQATT, CDR2 SNEGSKA (reference sequence). This CDR3 is 16 amino acids long. The source of the sample is a study of blood T cell repertoires in COVID-19. On the study more broadly: Italy, Spain and the United States were the sources of the convalescent and acute COVID-19 samples.

Authors' data handling: Estimated nucleated cell counts came from reference gene primer amplification. Clones were sequenced by immunoSEQ multiplex PCR, and TCRdb holds only the in-frame ones, with some missing. V and J calls and clone size come straight from that table; D and trimming were deduced from the DNA. The top ten hold approximately 0.79% of the sample, which has approximately 110,000 clones, over 65% seen once. The chain employs TRBV20-1 and TRBJ1-2; TRBD1 might be the D (6 bases). This clonotype was sampled from a human donor with acute or convalescent COVID-19. The donor label of this sample is uncertain. The sequenced sample was peripheral blood. CDR3 in amino acids: CSASSITGRWDYGYTF. CDR3 bases: TGCAGTGCTAGTAGTATCACAGGGCGTTGGGACTATGGCTACACCTTC.